These 5 T cell receptor beta chains came from one sample sequenced in a study of naive and memory T cell subsets. Four PCR rounds used nested alpha and beta constant region primers plus the SP2 primer. TCRdb re-called the UMI-ligation and nested PCR reads with MiXCR, one entry per CDR3 protein. In the table there are tens of thousands of distinct CDR3 sequences, around 6% of which are singletons. The treatment here: skin biopsy from PPD injection site in Mantoux-positive individual. A UMI-containing oligonucleotide was joined by 3' ligation to the TCR cDNA template. The sample was skin, taken from a tuberculin skin test site. The source of these receptors is an adult in good health.

This clonotype was seen more than once but under ten times. Here the CDR3 DNA reads TGTGCCAGCACCGGTGGTCCTAGCGGACAAGAGACCCAGTACTTC. Translation: CASTGGPSGQETQYF. The rearrangement links TRBV9 to TRBJ2-5; 7 bases are a match to TRBD2. V gave up 6 bases and J gave up 2 bases; unmatched junction bases: 10. The length of the CDR3 is 15 residues. Germline values: CDR1 SGDLS, CDR2 YYNGEE.

This clonotype came up a few times. The chain uses TRBV20-1 and TRBJ2-5; 9 bases match TRBD2. The CDR3 is made up of 18 amino acids. The germline V gene has CDR1 DFQATT and CDR2 SNEGSKA (reference sequence). Trimming cost V 5 bases and J 1 base; bases outside gene matches: 17. The CDR3 region has the DNA TGCAGTGCTTCCGTCGAAGGCAGCGGGAGGACTCCCCAAGAGACCCAGTACTTC. Translated: CSASVEGSGRTPQETQYF.

This clonotype was found many times. V gene TRBV7-8 combines with J gene TRBJ2-7; 9 nucleotides agree with TRBD1. CDR1 SGHVS and CDR2 FQNEAQ come from the germline V gene. Unmatched junction bases numbered 7, after V lost 5 bases and J lost 5 bases. The CDR3 consists of 14 residues. CDR3 in amino acids: CASSLQGAVDEQYF. The CDR3 bases are TGTGCCAGCAGCCTACAGGGGGCGGTCGACGAGCAGTACTTC.

This clonotype was observed many times. The J gene is TRBJ2-7, the V gene TRBV6-5, with 9 positions matching TRBD1. With V trimmed by 5 bases and J by 0 bases, 5 bases remained unmatched. Germline assignment: CDR1 MNHEY and CDR2 SVGAGI. This CDR3 has 15 amino acids. The CDR3 is CASSGRDRASYEQYF. The CDR3 nucleotides are TGTGCCAGCAGTGGACGGGACAGGGCCTCCTACGAGCAGTACTTC.

This chain connects TRBV18 to TRBJ1-5, with D possibly being TRBD1 (6 bases). Trimming stripped 6 bases from V and 5 bases from J, with 14 bases between. The germline CDR1 and CDR2 sequences are KGHSH and LQKENI. This CDR3 is 14 amino acids long. In nucleotides, the CDR3 is TGTGCCAGCTCTACCACCGGGGGCGATCAGCCCCAGCATTTT. This translates into CASSTTGGDQPQHF.